Sequencing of this TCR beta chain was carried out in a study of T cell repertoires in cytomegalovirus infection. Study context: Recently identified HLA-C-restricted CMV epitopes and well-studied HLA-B-restricted CMV epitopes were used by the study.

This clonotype has just one count. Its antigen remains unidentified. A much bigger clone sits one base away, suggesting this may be a read error. TCRdb processed the reads anew with MiXCR; each CDR3 protein has one entry. The repertoire has 830,000 or so distinct CDR3 sequences, 32% of them found once; the top ten carry 9.5% to 15%. The CDR3 has 14 residues. Trimming took 6 bases from V and 3 from J; bases not matched to a gene: 1. The V gene's germline CDR1 is MNHNS and CDR2 SASEGT. Material: cultured CD8+ T cells from PBMCs, obtained from culture after CMV antigen stimulation. The chain uses TRBV6-1 and TRBJ2-2, with TRBD1 identical over 10 bases. This TCR was sampled from a human donor in good health (CMV status not recorded). Some clones in this sample may be carry-over from other donors' samples. CDR3: CASSGTGDTGELFF. The CDR3 nucleotides read TGTGCCAGCAGCGGGACAGGGGACACCGGGGAGCTGTTTTTT.